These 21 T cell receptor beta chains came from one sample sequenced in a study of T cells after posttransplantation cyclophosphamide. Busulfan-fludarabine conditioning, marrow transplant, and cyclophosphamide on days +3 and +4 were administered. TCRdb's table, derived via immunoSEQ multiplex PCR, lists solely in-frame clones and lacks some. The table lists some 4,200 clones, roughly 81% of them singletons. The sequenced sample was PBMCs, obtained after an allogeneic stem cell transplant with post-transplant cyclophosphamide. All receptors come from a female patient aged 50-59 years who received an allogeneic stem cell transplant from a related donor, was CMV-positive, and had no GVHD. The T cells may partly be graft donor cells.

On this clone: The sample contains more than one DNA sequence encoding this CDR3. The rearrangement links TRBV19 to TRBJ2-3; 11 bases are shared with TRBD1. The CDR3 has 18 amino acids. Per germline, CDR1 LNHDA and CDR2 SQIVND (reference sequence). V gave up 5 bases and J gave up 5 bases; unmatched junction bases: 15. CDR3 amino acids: CASSLAPTGTGGIDTQYF. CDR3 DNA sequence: TGTGCCAGTAGTCTCGCTCCCACCGGGACAGGGGGGATAGATACGCAGTATTTT.

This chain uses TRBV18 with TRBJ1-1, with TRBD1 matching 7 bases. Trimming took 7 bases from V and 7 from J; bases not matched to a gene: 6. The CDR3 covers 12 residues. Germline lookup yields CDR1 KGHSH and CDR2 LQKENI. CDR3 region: CASCDRVDEAFF. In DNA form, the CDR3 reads TGTGCCAGCTGCGACAGGGTGGATGAAGCTTTCTTT.

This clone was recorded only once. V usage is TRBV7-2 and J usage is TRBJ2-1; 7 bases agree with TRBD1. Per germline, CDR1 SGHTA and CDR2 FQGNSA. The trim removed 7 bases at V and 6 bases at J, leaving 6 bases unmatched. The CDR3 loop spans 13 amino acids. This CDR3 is CASKRTGSNEQFF. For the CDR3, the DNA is TGTGCCAGCAAACGGACAGGCAGCAATGAGCAGTTCTTC.

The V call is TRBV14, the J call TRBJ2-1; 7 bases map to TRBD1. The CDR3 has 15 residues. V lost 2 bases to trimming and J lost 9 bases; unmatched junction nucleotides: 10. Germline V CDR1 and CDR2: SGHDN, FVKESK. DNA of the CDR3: TGTGCCAGCAGCCAAAGGGGGCGAGGTAGGAGTGAGCAGTTCTTC. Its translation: CASSQRGRGRSEQFF.

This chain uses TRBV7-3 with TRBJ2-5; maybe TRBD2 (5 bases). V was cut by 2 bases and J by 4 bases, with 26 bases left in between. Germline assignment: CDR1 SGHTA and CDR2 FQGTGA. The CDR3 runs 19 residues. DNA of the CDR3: TGTGCCAGCAGCTTACGGCCCGGTGGGAGCGCGATTTCTTTAGAGACCCAGTACTTC. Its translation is CASSLRPGGSAISLETQYF.

The CDR3 DNA reads TGTGCCAGCAGAGACAGCGACAATCAGCCCCAGCATTTT. Protein sequence: CASRDSDNQPQHF. The rearrangement uses TRBV6-5 and TRBJ1-5; maybe TRBD1 (5 bases). CDR3 length: 13 residues. The V and J ends lost 6 bases and 3 bases respectively, with 9 bases between them. CDR1 is MNHEY, CDR2 SVGAGI, per germline.

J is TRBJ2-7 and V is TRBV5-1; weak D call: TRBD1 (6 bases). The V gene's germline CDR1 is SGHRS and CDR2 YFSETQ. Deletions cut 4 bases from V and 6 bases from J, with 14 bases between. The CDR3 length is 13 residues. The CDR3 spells CASSLPPGAEQYF. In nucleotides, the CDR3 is TGCGCCAGCAGCCTACCCCCAGGGGCCGAGCAGTACTTC. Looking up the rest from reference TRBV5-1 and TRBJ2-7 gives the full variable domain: KAGVTQTPRYLIKTRGQQVTLSCSPISGHRSVSWYQQTPGQGLQFLFEYFSETQRNKGNFPGRFSGRQFSNSRSEMNVSTLELGDSALYLCASSLPPGAEQYFGPGTRLTVT.

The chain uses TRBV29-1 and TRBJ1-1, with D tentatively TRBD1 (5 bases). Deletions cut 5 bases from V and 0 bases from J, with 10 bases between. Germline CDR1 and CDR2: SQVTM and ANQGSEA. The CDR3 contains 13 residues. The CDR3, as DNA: TGCAGCGTTAGGTCAGGGATGAACACTGAAGCTTTCTTT. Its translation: CSVRSGMNTEAFF.

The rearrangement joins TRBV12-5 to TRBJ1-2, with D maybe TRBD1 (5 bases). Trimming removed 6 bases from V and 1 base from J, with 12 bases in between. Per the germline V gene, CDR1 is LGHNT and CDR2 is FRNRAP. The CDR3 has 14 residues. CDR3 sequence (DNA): TGTGCTAGTGGCCCCTGGGGGGTTAACTATGGCTACACCTTC. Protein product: CASGPWGVNYGYTF.

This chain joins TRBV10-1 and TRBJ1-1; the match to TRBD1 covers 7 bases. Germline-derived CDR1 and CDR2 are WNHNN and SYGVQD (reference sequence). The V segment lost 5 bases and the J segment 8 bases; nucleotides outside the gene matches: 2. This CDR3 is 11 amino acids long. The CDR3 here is CASSQDREAFF. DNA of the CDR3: TGCGCCAGCAGTCAGGACAGGGAAGCTTTCTTT.

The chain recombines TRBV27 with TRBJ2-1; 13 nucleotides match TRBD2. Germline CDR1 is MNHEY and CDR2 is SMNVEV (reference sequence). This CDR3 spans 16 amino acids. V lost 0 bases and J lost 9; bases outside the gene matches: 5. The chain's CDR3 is CASSLSLAGGPGEQFF. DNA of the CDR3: TGTGCCAGCAGTTTATCACTAGCGGGGGGGCCAGGTGAGCAGTTCTTC.

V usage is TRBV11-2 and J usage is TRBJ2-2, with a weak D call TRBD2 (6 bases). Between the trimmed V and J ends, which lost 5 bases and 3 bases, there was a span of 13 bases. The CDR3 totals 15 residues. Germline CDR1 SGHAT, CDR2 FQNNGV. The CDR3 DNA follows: TGTGCCAGCAGCCTACACGGCGGGGACACCGGGGAGCTGTTTTTT. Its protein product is CASSLHGGDTGELFF.

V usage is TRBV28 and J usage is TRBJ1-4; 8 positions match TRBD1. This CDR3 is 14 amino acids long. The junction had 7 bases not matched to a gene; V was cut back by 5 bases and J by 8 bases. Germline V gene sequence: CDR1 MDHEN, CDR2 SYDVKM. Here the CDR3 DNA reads TGTGCCAGCAGTCCTGGGACAGGCCCGGAAAAACTGTTTTTT. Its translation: CASSPGTGPEKLFF.

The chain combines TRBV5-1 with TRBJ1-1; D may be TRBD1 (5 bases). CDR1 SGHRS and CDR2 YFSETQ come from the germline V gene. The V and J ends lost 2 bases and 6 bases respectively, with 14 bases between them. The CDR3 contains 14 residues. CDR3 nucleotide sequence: TGCGCCAGCAGCTTAGATTGGGGGGTGGCTGAAGCTTTCTTT. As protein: CASSLDWGVAEAFF.

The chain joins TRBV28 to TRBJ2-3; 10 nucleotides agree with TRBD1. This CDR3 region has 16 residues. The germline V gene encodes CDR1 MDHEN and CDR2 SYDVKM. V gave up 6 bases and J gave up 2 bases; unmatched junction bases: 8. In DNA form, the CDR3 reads TGTGCCAGCAGCCGACAGGGGGCTGTCTCCACAGATACGCAGTATTTT. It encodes CASSRQGAVSTDTQYF. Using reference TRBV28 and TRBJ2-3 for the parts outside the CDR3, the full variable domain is DVKVTQSSRYLVKRTGEKVFLECVQDMDHENMFWYRQDPGLGLRLIYFSYDVKMKEKGDIPEGYSVSREKKERFSLILESASTNQTSMYLCASSRQGAVSTDTQYFGPGTRLTVL.

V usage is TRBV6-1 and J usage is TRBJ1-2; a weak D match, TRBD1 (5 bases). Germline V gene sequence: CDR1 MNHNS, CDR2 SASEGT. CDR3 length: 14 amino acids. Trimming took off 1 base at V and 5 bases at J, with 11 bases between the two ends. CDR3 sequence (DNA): TGTGCCAGCAGTGAAGATAGGGGCACTTATGGCTACACCTTC. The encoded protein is CASSEDRGTYGYTF.

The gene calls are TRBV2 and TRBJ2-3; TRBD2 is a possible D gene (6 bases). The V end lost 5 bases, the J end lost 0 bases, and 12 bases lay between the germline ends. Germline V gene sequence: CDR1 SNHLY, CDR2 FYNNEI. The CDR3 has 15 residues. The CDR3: CASSQTGDSTDTQYF. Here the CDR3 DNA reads TGTGCCAGCAGTCAAACGGGGGACAGCACAGATACGCAGTATTTT.

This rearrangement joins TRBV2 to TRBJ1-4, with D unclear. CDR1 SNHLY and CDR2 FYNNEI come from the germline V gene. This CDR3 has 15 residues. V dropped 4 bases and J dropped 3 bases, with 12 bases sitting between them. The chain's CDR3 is CASSVHTGANEKLFF. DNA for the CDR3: TGTGCCAGCAGTGTCCACACGGGTGCTAATGAAAAACTGTTTTTT.

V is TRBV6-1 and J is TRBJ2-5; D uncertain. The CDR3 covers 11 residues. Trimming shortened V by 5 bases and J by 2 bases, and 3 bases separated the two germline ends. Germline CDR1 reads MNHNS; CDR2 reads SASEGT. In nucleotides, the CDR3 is TGTGCCAGCAGTCCTCAAGAGACCCAGTACTTC. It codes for CASSPQETQYF.

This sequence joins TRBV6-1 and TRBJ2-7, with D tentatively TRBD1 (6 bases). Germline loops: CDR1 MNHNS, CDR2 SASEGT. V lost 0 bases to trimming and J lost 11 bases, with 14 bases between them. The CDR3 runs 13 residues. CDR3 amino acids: CASSEAPGTPEYF. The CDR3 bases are TGTGCCAGCAGTGAAGCCCCCGGGACACCCGAGTACTTC.

CDR3 coding DNA: TGTGCCAGCAGCTTGGACAGAAATCGTGGCTACACCTTC. As protein: CASSLDRNRGYTF. This chain connects TRBV5-6 to TRBJ1-2; D gene uncertain. The V gene's germline CDR1 is SGHDT and CDR2 YYEEEE. This CDR3 is 13 amino acids long. V was pared by 0 bases and J by 7 bases, with 10 bases between.